The 32 T cell receptor beta chains given below trace back to one sample, sequenced in a study of blood T cell repertoires in COVID-19. Method: immunoSEQ multiplex PCR; TCRdb's copy keeps in-frame clones and lacks some. The sample lists 15,000 to 20,000 clones; roughly four fifths were seen once. The material sequenced was peripheral blood. The receptors come from a man aged 40-50 years with active or convalescent COVID-19.

This chain joins TRBV18 and TRBJ2-2; tentatively, D is TRBD1 (5 bases). V lost 4 bases and J 6 bases, leaving 18 bases between the germline ends. CDR1 KGHSH and CDR2 LQKENI come from the germline V gene. The CDR3 length is 16 residues. The DNA of the CDR3 is TGTGCCAGCTCACAGCAACAGGCCCCTGGGGCCGGGGAGCTGTTTTTT. Its protein is CASSQQQAPGAGELFF.

This chain links TRBV7-2 with TRBJ2-1; 8 bases align to TRBD2. The germline V gene encodes CDR1 SGHTA and CDR2 FQGNSA. The V and J ends lost 8 bases and 4 bases, in that order; junction bases with no gene match: 10. The CDR3 is 15 residues long. CDR3 region: CASYEASGFYNEQFF. The CDR3 DNA reads TGTGCCAGCTACGAGGCTAGCGGGTTTTACAATGAGCAGTTCTTC.

V gene TRBV18 combines with J gene TRBJ1-1, with a possible D match to TRBD1 (6 bases). This CDR3 has 16 residues. Per germline, CDR1 KGHSH and CDR2 LQKENI. The V end lost 5 bases, the J end lost 5 bases, and 21 bases lay between the germline ends. CDR3 protein: CASSSGGATLGTEAFF. Written as DNA, the CDR3 is TGTGCCAGCTCATCCGGGGGGGCTACGTTGGGAACTGAAGCTTTCTTT.

The gene calls are TRBV6-2 or TRBV6-3 and TRBJ2-3; 9 bases agree with TRBD2. J lost 2 bases, V lost 6 bases, and 9 bases had no gene match. The V gene's germline CDR1 is MNHEY and CDR2 SVGEGT. This CDR3 has 16 residues. CDR3 region: CASSLEAGGLTDTQYF. The CDR3 nucleotides read TGTGCCAGCAGCCTTGAAGCGGGGGGCCTCACAGATACGCAGTATTTT.

This chain uses TRBV6-6 with TRBJ2-7, with D maybe TRBD1 (5 bases). V dropped 3 bases and J dropped 6 bases, with 9 bases sitting between them. The CDR3 runs to 12 residues. CDR1 and CDR2 (germline): MNHNY, SVGAGI (reference sequence). This CDR3 is CASSYGASEQYF. CDR3 nucleotide sequence: TGTGCCAGCAGTTATGGGGCCTCCGAGCAGTACTTC.

The chain couples TRBV10-3 to TRBJ1-6; 9 bases map to TRBD1. J was trimmed by 7 bases and V by 3 bases; bases with no gene match: 10. Germline V gene data show CDR1 as ENHRY and CDR2 as SYGVKD. This CDR3 contains 17 residues. The CDR3 loop reads CAISDPGTGSRNSPLHF. The CDR3 DNA is TGTGCCATCAGTGACCCCGGGACAGGGTCGAGGAATTCACCCCTCCACTTT.

Relative to its sample, this clone is medium-sized (0.01 to 0.1%). The chain couples TRBV27 to TRBJ2-4, with D perhaps TRBD1 (6 bases). V lost 3 bases and J 1 base, leaving 13 bases between the germline ends. Germline lookup yields CDR1 MNHEY and CDR2 SMNVEV (reference sequence). The CDR3 consists of 16 residues. The CDR3 loop is CASSFFGGAAKNIQYF. The CDR3 region has the DNA TGTGCCAGCAGTTTCTTTGGGGGCGCGGCCAAAAACATTCAGTACTTC.

This clone is judged medium-sized. The chain links TRBV2 to TRBJ2-1; D perhaps matches TRBD2 (5 bases). The V and J ends lost 5 bases and 4 bases respectively, with 15 bases between them. Per germline, CDR1 SNHLY and CDR2 FYNNEI. The CDR3 consists of 15 residues. CDR3 DNA: TGTGCCAGCAGTTTTAGCGACTACCTTTACAATGAGCAGTTCTTC. Translated: CASSFSDYLYNEQFF.

J is TRBJ2-7 and V is TRBV5-1, with 7 bases lining up with TRBD1. The CDR3 spans 12 residues. The germline gives CDR1 SGHRS, CDR2 YFSETQ. Trimming cost V 4 bases and J 5 bases; bases outside gene matches: 3. The CDR3 protein is CASSRDRDEQYF. The CDR3, as DNA: TGCGCCAGCAGCAGGGACAGAGACGAGCAGTACTTC. Full variable domain (outside the CDR3, taken from reference TRBV5-1 and TRBJ2-7): KAGVTQTPRYLIKTRGQQVTLSCSPISGHRSVSWYQQTPGQGLQFLFEYFSETQRNKGNFPGRFSGRQFSNSRSEMNVSTLELGDSALYLCASSRDRDEQYFGPGTRLTVT.

The genes are TRBV24-1 and TRBJ2-3, with 9 bases lining up with TRBD1. J lost 0 bases, V lost 7 bases, and 4 bases had no gene match. The CDR3 is 15 residues long. CDR1 and CDR2 from the germline V gene are KGHDR and SFDVKD. CDR3 DNA: TGTGCCACCAGCGTGGGACAGGGAAGCACAGATACGCAGTATTTT. It specifies CATSVGQGSTDTQYF.

This clone has more than one count but fewer than ten. The V gene is TRBV12-3 or TRBV12-4, the J gene TRBJ1-2; TRBD1 is a possible D gene (6 bases). V dropped 9 bases and J dropped 6 bases, with 14 bases sitting between them. This CDR3 spans 12 amino acids. The CDR3 loop is CARKRGANGYTF. CDR3 bases: TGTGCCAGAAAACGGGGGGCAAATGGCTACACCTTC.

The chain employs TRBV2 and TRBJ1-3; D is undetermined. Germline-derived CDR1 and CDR2 are SNHLY and FYNNEI. V lost 7 bases, J lost 0 bases, and 10 bases lay in between. This CDR3 has 14 amino acids. The CDR3 reads CASTSVLSGNTIYF. CDR3 sequence (DNA): TGTGCCAGCACTTCCGTACTCTCTGGAAACACCATATATTTT.

The chain is built from TRBV7-2 and TRBJ2-7, with 7 positions matching TRBD1. The CDR3 loop spans 17 amino acids. The V gene end was trimmed by 4 bases and the J gene end by 7 bases; junction bases not matched to a gene: 19. Per germline, CDR1 SGHTA and CDR2 FQGNSA. In DNA form, the CDR3 reads TGTGCCAGCAGCTCAGGAGTCGGCGGACAGGCCGCCCTGGAGCAGTACTTC. This codes for CASSSGVGGQAALEQYF.

The rearrangement uses TRBV5-1 and TRBJ2-2; 7 bases are shared with TRBD1. CDR3 length: 17 residues. V was clipped by 0 bases and J by 5 bases; unmatched bases: 10. The germline gives CDR1 SGHRS, CDR2 YFSETQ. The DNA of the CDR3 is TGCGCCAGCAGCTTGGCCGGGACAGACCCGAGAACCGGGGAGCTGTTTTTT. It codes for CASSLAGTDPRTGELFF.

This clone was observed a handful of times. This sequence joins TRBV3-1 (or the pseudogene TRBV3-2) and TRBJ1-6; D remains unclear. Trimming stripped 4 bases from V and 0 bases from J, with 16 bases between. The CDR3 runs 18 residues. Germline values: CDR1 LGHDT, CDR2 YNNKEL (reference sequence). CDR3 protein: CASSPSWQVGSYNSPLHF. The CDR3 DNA reads as TGTGCCAGCAGCCCTTCCTGGCAGGTGGGCTCCTATAATTCACCCCTCCACTTT.

This rearrangement joins TRBV3-1 (or the pseudogene TRBV3-2) to TRBJ2-5; no firm D call. The CDR3 runs to 15 residues. V was pared by 0 bases and J by 2 bases, with 10 bases between. The germline V gene has CDR1 LGHDT and CDR2 YNNKEL (reference sequence). CDR3 bases: TGTGCCAGCAGCCAAGATTGGCAGAGGCAAGAGACCCAGTACTTC. Encoded protein: CASSQDWQRQETQYF.

The chain joins TRBV2 to TRBJ2-5, with a weak D call TRBD1 (6 bases). Germline CDR1 and CDR2: SNHLY and FYNNEI. V shed 3 bases and J shed 2 bases, with 7 bases lying between them. The CDR3 contains 13 residues. CDR3 sequence reads: CASSDTGQETQYF. The CDR3 region has the DNA TGTGCCAGCAGTGATACAGGGCAAGAGACCCAGTACTTC.

CDR3 sequence: CASSQDLSSYNSPLHF. For the CDR3, the DNA is TGCGCCAGCAGCCAAGACCTGAGCTCCTATAATTCACCCCTCCACTTT. This chain joins TRBV4-3 and TRBJ1-6; D gene uncertain. Between the trimmed V and J ends, which lost 0 bases and 0 bases, there was a span of 6 bases. Germline assignment: CDR1 LGHNA and CDR2 YSLEER. There are 16 residues in the CDR3.

The rearrangement uses TRBV6-5 and TRBJ2-7, with 8 positions matching TRBD1. The V gene end was trimmed by 6 bases and the J gene end by 3 bases; junction bases not matched to a gene: 10. Germline V CDR1 and CDR2: MNHEY, SVGAGI. The CDR3 contains 15 residues. CDR3 in amino acids: CASRRIPGQVYEQYF. In DNA form, the CDR3 reads TGTGCCAGCAGGAGGATACCGGGACAGGTCTACGAGCAGTACTTC.

V and J are TRBV7-8 and TRBJ1-1; TRBD1 matches at 10 bases. J gave up 3 bases and V 1 base, and 5 bases lay outside the gene matches. This CDR3 has 16 residues. Germline-derived CDR1 and CDR2 are SGHVS and FQNEAQ. This chain's CDR3 is CASSLETGGADTEAFF. The CDR3 bases are TGTGCCAGCAGCTTAGAGACAGGGGGCGCCGACACTGAAGCTTTCTTT. The full variable domain, completed using reference TRBV7-8 and TRBJ1-1, is GAGVSQSPRYKVAKRGQDVALRCDPISGHVSLFWYQQALGQGPEFLTYFQNEAQLDKSGLPSDRFFAERPEGSVSTLKIQRTQQEDSAVYLCASSLETGGADTEAFFGQGTRLTVV.

The rearrangement joins TRBV18 to TRBJ2-5, with TRBD1 matching 7 bases. Germline-derived CDR1 and CDR2 are KGHSH and LQKENI. The CDR3 is made up of 15 amino acids. V gave up 1 base and J gave up 4 bases; unmatched junction bases: 6. CDR3 nucleotide sequence: TGTGCCAGCTCACCACGAGGGGGACAGAGAGAGACCCAGTACTTC. Translating it yields CASSPRGGQRETQYF.

By proportion, this clone is medium-sized. V is TRBV7-9 and J is TRBJ2-1; a weak D match, TRBD1 (5 bases). CDR3 size: 15 residues. CDR1 is SEHNR and CDR2 is FQNEAQ in the germline V gene (reference sequence). Trimming cost V 4 bases and J 4 bases, with 14 bases left between them. CDR3: CASSSHGQIYNEQFF. The CDR3 DNA reads as TGTGCCAGCAGCTCGCACGGACAAATTTACAATGAGCAGTTCTTC.

This clone has only one observation. The chain recombines TRBV3-1 (or the pseudogene TRBV3-2) with TRBJ1-5; TRBD1 matches 8 bases. This CDR3 spans 15 amino acids. V was pared by 3 bases and J by 4 bases, with 5 bases of the junction left unmatched. Germline loops: CDR1 LGHDT, CDR2 YNNKEL (reference sequence). CDR3 region: CASSQYRGFNQPQHF. For the CDR3, the DNA is TGTGCCAGCAGCCAGTACAGGGGGTTTAATCAGCCCCAGCATTTT.

By share, this clone ranks as medium-sized. The J gene is TRBJ1-1, the V gene TRBV3-1 (or the pseudogene TRBV3-2); 7 nucleotides match TRBD1. This CDR3 has 15 residues. Germline V gene lookup returns CDR1 LGHDT and CDR2 YNNKEL (reference sequence). J gave up 6 bases and V 4 bases, and 11 bases lay outside the gene matches. In DNA form, the CDR3 reads TGTGCCAGCAGCCCCCGGGACAGTATTAAGGCTGAAGCTTTCTTT. Translation gives CASSPRDSIKAEAFF.

This rearrangement joins TRBV7-9 to TRBJ2-3; D ambiguous. The CDR3 has 14 amino acids. The germline V gene has CDR1 SEHNR and CDR2 FQNEAQ (reference sequence). V lost 2 bases and J 2 bases, leaving 8 bases between the germline ends. The CDR3 reads CASSLSHSTDTQYF. CDR3 nucleotide sequence: TGTGCCAGCAGCTTATCACATTCCACAGATACGCAGTATTTT.

CDR3 in amino acids: CASRSHTGQRGSEQYF. In nucleotides, the CDR3 is TGTGCCAGTAGATCCCATACGGGACAGCGTGGGAGCGAGCAGTACTTC. The gene calls are TRBV19 and TRBJ2-7, with TRBD1 matching 7 bases. After removal of 6 bases from V and 6 bases from J, the junction contained 17 bases not matched to a gene. The CDR3 covers 16 residues. Germline CDR1 is LNHDA and CDR2 is SQIVND (reference sequence).

V usage is TRBV7-9 and J usage is TRBJ1-2, with a possible D match to TRBD1 (5 bases). V was trimmed by 5 bases and J by 2 bases, leaving 12 bases between them. This CDR3 comprises 14 residues. Germline-derived CDR1 and CDR2 are SEHNR and FQNEAQ (reference sequence). CDR3 sequence: CASSLPTANYGYTF. The CDR3 DNA sequence: TGTGCCAGCAGCCTACCGACAGCCAACTATGGCTACACCTTC.

J is TRBJ1-2 and V is TRBV4-1; D remains unclear. CDR3 size: 14 residues. With 1 base removed from V and 8 bases from J, the gap between germline ends came to 14 bases. From germline, CDR1 is MGHRA and CDR2 YSYEKL. CDR3 sequence: CASSQVPYREGYTF. Here the CDR3 DNA reads TGCGCCAGCAGCCAAGTGCCCTACCGAGAAGGCTACACCTTC.

The chain employs TRBV4-3 and TRBJ2-1; 7 positions match TRBD1. The germline CDR1 and CDR2 sequences are LGHNA and YSLEER. The CDR3 length is 16 residues. V dropped 0 bases and J dropped 3; count of bases not matched to a gene: 5. The CDR3 here is CASSQEGQAYYNEQFF. The CDR3 DNA reads as TGCGCCAGCAGCCAAGAAGGACAGGCCTACTACAATGAGCAGTTCTTC.

This chain uses TRBV11-3 with TRBJ2-7; tentative D call: TRBD2 (6 bases). The V end lost 0 bases, the J end lost 7 bases, and 22 bases lay between the germline ends. CDR1 and CDR2 from the germline V gene are SGHNT and YENEEA. CDR3 length equals 17 residues. Written as DNA, the CDR3 is TGTGCCAGCAGCTTAGATTGCCCGGGACTTGCCGGGTGGGAGCAGTACTTC. It encodes CASSLDCPGLAGWEQYF.

This sequence joins TRBV7-2 and TRBJ2-3; a weak D match, TRBD2 (5 bases). V lost 4 bases to trimming and J lost 3 bases, with 17 bases between them. The V gene's germline CDR1 is SGHTA and CDR2 FQGNSA. The CDR3 spans 16 residues. As DNA, the CDR3 is TGTGCCAGCAGCTCCATTCCGGGGAAGGTGACAGATACGCAGTATTTT. This gives the protein CASSSIPGKVTDTQYF.

This sequence joins TRBV7-9 and TRBJ1-5, with 9 bases aligning to TRBD1. CDR1 is SEHNR and CDR2 is FQNEAQ in the germline V gene (reference sequence). This CDR3 is built from 15 residues. V lost 5 bases, J lost 4 bases, and 6 bases stayed unmatched. The CDR3: CASSTGTGINQPQHF. As DNA, the CDR3 is TGTGCCAGCAGCACTGGGACAGGGATAAATCAGCCCCAGCATTTT.